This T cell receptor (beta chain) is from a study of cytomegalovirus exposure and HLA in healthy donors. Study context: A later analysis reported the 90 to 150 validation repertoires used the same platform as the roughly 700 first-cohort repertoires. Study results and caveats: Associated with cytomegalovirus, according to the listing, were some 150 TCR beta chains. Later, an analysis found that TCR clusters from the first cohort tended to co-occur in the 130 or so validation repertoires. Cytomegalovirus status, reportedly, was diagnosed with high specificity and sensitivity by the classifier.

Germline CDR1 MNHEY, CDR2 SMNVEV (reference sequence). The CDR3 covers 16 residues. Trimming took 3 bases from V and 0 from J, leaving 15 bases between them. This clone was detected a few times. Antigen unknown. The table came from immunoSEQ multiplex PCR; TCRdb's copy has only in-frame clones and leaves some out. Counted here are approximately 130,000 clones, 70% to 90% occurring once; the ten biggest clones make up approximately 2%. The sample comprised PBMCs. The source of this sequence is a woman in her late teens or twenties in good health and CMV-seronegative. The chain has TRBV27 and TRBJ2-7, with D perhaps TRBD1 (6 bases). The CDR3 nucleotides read TGTGCCAGCAGTTTCACCGGGACAACCAGCTCCTACGAGCAGTACTTC. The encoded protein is CASSFTGTTSSYEQYF.